The 6 T cell receptor beta chains given below trace back to one sample, sequenced in a study of spatial heterogeneity in lung cancer. MiXCR, applied by TCRdb to the 5' RACE reads, yields one record per CDR3 protein. The table includes under 150,000 distinct CDR3 sequences, roughly a tenth detected once. Time point meaning: blood at routine non-recurrence follow-up after resection. The source was PBMCs, collected at follow-up. Receptor source: a female donor with early-stage non-small cell lung cancer.

In its sample, this clonotype was seen a few times. V is TRBV27 and J is TRBJ1-1, with D possibly matching TRBD1 (6 bases). V lost 6 bases to trimming and J lost 9 bases, with 11 bases between them. The CDR3 contains 11 residues. Germline V gene lookup returns CDR1 MNHEY and CDR2 SMNVEV (reference sequence). In DNA form, the CDR3 reads TGTGCCAGCAGGACACAGGGCAAAGCTTTCTTT. It yields the protein CASRTQGKAFF.

This chain links TRBV7-2 with TRBJ2-3; unclear D gene. Germline V gene lookup returns CDR1 SGHTA and CDR2 FQGNSA. Deletions cut 5 bases from V and 0 bases from J, with 6 bases between. This CDR3 region has 13 residues. The CDR3 here is CASSIFSTDTQYF. CDR3 coding DNA: TGTGCCAGCAGCATCTTTAGCACAGATACGCAGTATTTT.

This clonotype has more than one count but fewer than ten. The chain has TRBV29-1 and TRBJ2-7; D gene unclear. Germline CDR1 reads SQVTM; CDR2 reads ANQGSEA. Deletions cut 4 bases from V and 5 bases from J, with 15 bases between. The CDR3 totals 13 residues. The CDR3 is CSVVVSTFDEQYF. For the CDR3, the DNA is TGCAGCGTTGTGGTCTCGACTTTCGACGAGCAGTACTTC.

This clonotype was counted at least ten times. J is TRBJ1-1 and V is TRBV7-9; D may be TRBD1 (5 bases). Trimming cost V 0 bases and J 5 bases, with 10 bases left between them. This CDR3 is built from 14 residues. Germline V gene sequence: CDR1 SEHNR, CDR2 FQNEAQ (reference sequence). CDR3 nucleotide sequence: TGTGCCAGCAGCTTAGCGATGGGGGGGACTGAAGCTTTCTTT. Protein: CASSLAMGGTEAFF.

This clonotype turned up a few times. V usage is TRBV6-5 and J usage is TRBJ1-1, with 7 nucleotides matching TRBD1. Germline V gene sequence: CDR1 MNHEY, CDR2 SVGAGI. The CDR3 covers 14 residues. V lost 6 bases, J lost 11 bases, and 15 bases stayed unmatched. The CDR3 loop is CASSPGGSATEAFF. CDR3 sequence (DNA): TGTGCCAGCAGCCCAGGGGGTTCGGCGACGGAGGCTTTCTTT.

The chain joins TRBV2 to TRBJ1-2, with no clear D. The CDR3 is 12 residues long. The ends were cut back, 3 bases at V and 5 bases at J, with 7 bases in the middle. The germline V gene has CDR1 SNHLY and CDR2 FYNNEI. The CDR3 sequence: CASSDVGYGYTF. CDR3 nucleotides: TGTGCCAGCAGTGACGTTGGGTATGGCTACACCTTC. Variable domain in full (rest from reference TRBV2 and TRBJ1-2): EPEVTQTPSHQVTQMGQEVILRCVPISNHLYFYWYRQILGQKVEFLVSFYNNEISEKSEIFDDQFSVERPDGSNFTLKIRSTKLEDSAMYFCASSDVGYGYTFGSGTRLTVV.